Following are 16 T cell receptor beta chains from one sample sequenced in a study of blood T cell repertoires in COVID-19. TCRdb's table, derived via immunoSEQ multiplex PCR, lists solely in-frame clones and lacks some. The table includes around 300,000 clones, 80% to 90% detected once. Sequenced input: peripheral blood. The receptors shown here come from a woman in her 70s with acute or convalescent COVID-19.

J is TRBJ2-2 and V is TRBV18, with TRBD1 identical over 11 bases. CDR1 KGHSH and CDR2 LQKENI come from the germline V gene. The J segment lost 4 bases and the V segment lost 3 bases, leaving 4 bases of the junction unmatched. The CDR3 totals 16 residues. The CDR3 DNA follows: TGTGCCAGCTCACCGCCGGGACAGGGGGGCACCGGGGAGCTGTTTTTT. Translated, it gives CASSPPGQGGTGELFF.

This chain joins TRBV5-6 and TRBJ2-2, with 11 positions matching TRBD1. CDR3 size: 14 residues. V shed 4 bases, J shed 6 bases, and the junction held 2 bases outside the gene matches. Germline V gives CDR1 SGHDT, CDR2 YYEEEE. DNA of the CDR3: TGTGCCAGCAGCAGGGACAGGGGGGCCGGGGAGCTGTTTTTT. This gives the protein CASSRDRGAGELFF.

V gene TRBV7-8 combines with J gene TRBJ2-2; 12 bases are shared with TRBD2. In germline, CDR1 is SGHVS, CDR2 FQNEAQ. With V trimmed by 5 bases and J by 4 bases, 5 bases remained unmatched. The CDR3 runs to 16 residues. CDR3 sequence: CASSLSSGGVTGELFF. CDR3 DNA sequence: TGTGCCAGCAGCCTCTCTAGCGGGGGGGTCACCGGGGAGCTGTTTTTT.

This chain joins TRBV3-1 (or the pseudogene TRBV3-2) and TRBJ2-7, with TRBD1 matching over 7 bases. This CDR3 is built from 15 residues. Looked up from germline, CDR1 is LGHDT and CDR2 is YNNKEL (reference sequence). V trimming: 3 bases; J trimming: 0 bases; junction bases outside the gene matches: 5. CDR3 region: CASSHRQGRSYEQYF. As DNA, the CDR3 is TGTGCCAGCAGCCATCGACAGGGTCGCTCCTACGAGCAGTACTTC.

The chain links TRBV30 to TRBJ1-1; D is unresolved. CDR3 size: 16 residues. The germline gives CDR1 GTSNPN, CDR2 SVGIG (reference sequence). V dropped 0 bases and J dropped 0 bases, with 14 bases sitting between them. The DNA for the CDR3 is TGTGCCTGGAGTGTACTCCTTGTCACCATGAACACTGAAGCTTTCTTT. It specifies CAWSVLLVTMNTEAFF.

The chain uses TRBV18 and TRBJ2-2; D might be TRBD2 (5 bases). The CDR3 runs 17 residues. Trimming pared 5 bases from V and 0 bases from J, leaving 16 bases between. Germline V gene sequence: CDR1 KGHSH, CDR2 LQKENI. The CDR3 DNA sequence: TGTGCCAGCTCAGCCCCACTAGTGCCGTCGAACACCGGGGAGCTGTTTTTT. Translating gives CASSAPLVPSNTGELFF.

The chain has TRBV5-3 and TRBJ2-1, with 9 bases that match TRBD1. TRBV5-3 qualifies as an ORF whose function is uncertain. The junction had 4 bases not matched to a gene; V was cut back by 2 bases and J by 7 bases. This CDR3 has 14 residues. The CDR3 loop reads CARSLGDRANEQFF. The DNA of the CDR3 is TGTGCCAGAAGCTTAGGGGACAGGGCTAATGAGCAGTTCTTC.

The chain has TRBV18 and TRBJ2-7; 9 bases are shared with TRBD1. This CDR3 is built from 16 residues. V lost 6 bases to trimming and J lost 7 bases; unmatched junction nucleotides: 16. CDR1 is KGHSH, CDR2 LQKENI, per germline. The CDR3 region is CASSRPSGTGTGEQYF. CDR3 bases: TGTGCCAGCTCCCGCCCCTCCGGGACAGGGACGGGGGAGCAGTACTTC.

This rearrangement joins TRBV7-9 to TRBJ2-6; no clear D gene. With 1 base removed from V and 2 bases from J, the gap between germline ends came to 6 bases. The CDR3 loop spans 15 amino acids. Germline CDR1 SEHNR, CDR2 FQNEAQ (reference sequence). DNA for the CDR3: TGTGCCAGCAGCTTAGGAGCCACTGGGGCCAACGTCCTGACTTTC. Its protein is CASSLGATGANVLTF.

This clone was seen just once. V and J are TRBV18 and TRBJ1-2; D may be TRBD1 (6 bases). The CDR3 extends over 16 amino acids. The V gene lost 1 base and the J gene lost 7 bases, with 19 bases spanning the gap. Germline V gives CDR1 KGHSH, CDR2 LQKENI. The CDR3 here is CASSPQSGEFSGGYTF. The DNA for the CDR3 is TGTGCCAGCTCACCACAATCAGGGGAGTTTAGTGGTGGCTACACCTTC.

V gene TRBV10-3 combines with J gene TRBJ2-1; 9 bases map to TRBD1. V lost 4 bases to trimming and J lost 0 bases; unmatched junction nucleotides: 10. The germline gives CDR1 ENHRY, CDR2 SYGVKD. The length of the CDR3 is 18 residues. In nucleotides, the CDR3 is TGTGCCATCAGTGTCCAAAACAGGGGGCCCTCCTCCTACAATGAGCAGTTCTTC. Protein: CAISVQNRGPSSYNEQFF.

The rearrangement joins TRBV4-2 to TRBJ2-7; D unresolved. The germline CDR1 and CDR2 sequences are LGHNA and YNFKEQ. The CDR3 loop spans 15 amino acids. The V and J ends lost 1 base and 3 bases respectively, with 13 bases between them. CDR3 loop: CASSQASGQDYEQYF. The CDR3 nucleotides read TGTGCCAGCAGCCAAGCTTCAGGTCAGGACTACGAGCAGTACTTC.

V gene TRBV24-1 combines with J gene TRBJ2-3; 8 bases map to TRBD1. The CDR3 loop spans 13 amino acids. Trimming cost V 7 bases and J 1 base; bases outside gene matches: 0. Germline V gene sequence: CDR1 KGHDR, CDR2 SFDVKD. Here the CDR3 DNA reads TGTGCCACCAGGACAGGGGGCACAGATACGCAGTATTTT. This gives the protein CATRTGGTDTQYF.

V gene TRBV7-9 combines with J gene TRBJ2-3, with 7 bases identical to TRBD1. Germline lookup yields CDR1 SEHNR and CDR2 FQNEAQ (reference sequence). This CDR3 is 13 amino acids long. J was trimmed by 8 bases and V by 1 base; bases with no gene match: 3. The CDR3 sequence is CASSLGDSGTQYF. As DNA, the CDR3 is TGTGCCAGCAGCTTAGGGGACAGTGGTACGCAGTATTTT.

The rearrangement uses TRBV18 and TRBJ1-3; TRBD1 matches 7 bases. The CDR3 loop spans 17 amino acids. The V and J ends lost 6 bases and 6 bases, in that order; junction bases with no gene match: 17. The germline V gene encodes CDR1 KGHSH and CDR2 LQKENI. This CDR3 reads CASSHDDRDRDLNTIYF. The DNA for the CDR3 is TGTGCCAGCTCGCATGACGACAGGGATCGGGACCTAAACACCATATATTTT.

The J gene is TRBJ1-5, the V gene TRBV29-1; TRBD1 is a possible D gene (6 bases). CDR1 and CDR2 (germline): SQVTM, ANQGSEA. This CDR3 is built from 12 residues. The ends were cut back, 4 bases at V and 8 bases at J, with 12 bases in the middle. The CDR3 sequence is CSVAQGTEPQHF. The CDR3 nucleotides are TGCAGCGTTGCACAGGGCACGGAGCCCCAGCATTTT.